Listed below are T cell receptor beta chains from one sample, sequenced in a study of CD8+ T cells in alopecia areata. The repertoire was sequenced with immunoSEQ multiplex PCR; TCRdb's copy has only in-frame clones and lacks some. The data hold around 140,000 clones, with 47% observed a single time. The sample taken for sequencing was CD4+ T cells sorted from blood. All receptors come from a human donor with alopecia areata. CDR3s include the opening cysteine and the closing phenylalanine or tryptophan. D genes are given only for firm matches. Size tells how often a clone was seen (once, few, many) or the class of an expanded clone, and some rows leave it out.

d_call	clone_size	v_call	j_call	cdr3_nt	cdr3_aa
NA	NA	TRBV29-1	TRBJ2-7	TGCAGCGTTTATCCCCGGGACACCCCCTACGAGCAGTACTTC	CSVYPRDTPYEQYF
TRBD1	NA	TRBV7-3	TRBJ1-2	TGTGCCAGCAGCTCCCGTCAGGGGGCGGATGGCTACACCTTC	CASSSRQGADGYTF
NA	NA	TRBV10-3	TRBJ2-7	TGTGCCATCAGCAAAACTGATTCCGGGACCGCCTCCTACGAGCAGTACTTC	CAISKTDSGTASYEQYF
TRBD1	few	TRBV28	TRBJ2-7	TGTGCCAGCAGAACGGAAGAGAACAGGGGATCCTACGAGCAGTACTTC	CASRTEENRGSYEQYF
NA	NA	TRBV7-3	TRBJ2-1	TGTGCCAGCAGCCCCCAAGCGGCTTCCTACAATGAGCAGTTCTTC	CASSPQAASYNEQFF
NA	few	TRBV4-1	TRBJ2-7	TGCGCCAGCAGCCAAGAGGGTAGTCGCGTCGAGCAGTACTTC	CASSQEGSRVEQYF
TRBD1	NA	TRBV29-1	TRBJ1-5	TGCAGCGTCGGGACAGGGGAATATCAGCCCCAGCATTTT	CSVGTGEYQPQHF
NA	NA	TRBV5-6	TRBJ2-1	TGTGCCAGCAGCTTGGGGAGGTTTGGGCAGTTCTTC	CASSLGRFGQFF
NA	few	TRBV21-1	TRBJ1-2	TGTGCCAGCGAGGGACATTCCCCATTGGGCTATGGCTACACCTTC	CASEGHSPLGYGYTF
NA	NA	TRBV29-1	TRBJ2-3	TGCAGCGTTGAAGAGGGGACAGATACGCAGTATTTT	CSVEEGTDTQYF
NA	NA	TRBV29-1	TRBJ2-1	TGCAGCGTTGAAGTTTGGGGGGTCTCCTACAATGAGCAGTTCTTC	CSVEVWGVSYNEQFF
NA	NA	TRBV25-1	TRBJ1-5	TGTGCCAGCAGTGTAGGTAATCAGCCCCAGCATTTT	CASSVGNQPQHF
NA	few	TRBV7-7	TRBJ2-5	TGTGCTAGCAGCTTAGGACTAAAAGAGACCCAGTACTTC	CASSLGLKETQYF
NA	NA	TRBV2	TRBJ2-1	TGTGCCAGCAGTGAACGCGCCCCAATAGGGCAGTTCTTC	CASSERAPIGQFF
NA	few	TRBV4-1	TRBJ1-4	TGCGCCAGCAGCCAAGAAGGGGGTGAGGGATATGCAACTAATGAAAAACTGTTTTTT	CASSQEGGEGYATNEKLFF